This entry describes one TCR beta chain. Its antigen is currently unknown. Generated by immunoSEQ multiplex PCR, the TCRdb table keeps only in-frame clones and is missing some. The sample carries tens of thousands of clones, around four fifths recorded once. CDR1 is SGHRS and CDR2 is YFSETQ in the germline V gene. The CDR3 covers 12 residues. Trimming cost V 5 bases and J 6 bases, with 11 bases left between them. This record comes from a study of PD-1 blockade in classical Hodgkin lymphoma. Study-wide background: Patients were treated with nivolumab at 3 mg/kg, and this was given intravenously every 2 weeks.

Study results and caveats: CD4+ but not CD8+ TCR diversity rose significantly by C4D1. Partial responders and progressors had significantly lower baseline TCR diversity. TCR diversity at baseline was reported to be reduced in newly diagnosed patients relative to healthy donors.

Time point reported: cycle 4 day 1 (C4D1), after 5 to 7 weeks of nivolumab. Each patient relapsed following autologous stem cell transplantation, and prior brentuximab vedotin exposure differed. The chain uses TRBV5-1 and TRBJ1-1, with unresolved D. This sequence was found in a human donor with classical Hodgkin lymphoma. The sample in question was peripheral blood mononuclear cells (PBMCs), obtained before the fourth cycle of nivolumab. CDR3: CASRSSAAEAFF. The DNA of the CDR3 is TGCGCCAGCAGATCGTCTGCCGCTGAAGCTTTCTTT.